Reported below is one T cell receptor (beta chain). TCRdb re-derived calls from the 5' RACE reads in MiXCR, one entry per CDR3 protein. This sample has about 50,000 distinct CDR3 sequences, with over 13% found just once. This entry comes from a study of early T cells in non-severe SARS-CoV-2 infection. The V gene's germline CDR1 is DFQATT and CDR2 SNEGSKA (reference sequence). The germline V and J ends were trimmed by 1 base and 5 bases, with 12 bases remaining between them. This CDR3 is built from 13 residues. The chain couples TRBV20-1 to TRBJ2-7; weak D call: TRBD1 (5 bases). The specimen was whole blood, collected at baseline. The sequence came from an adult who was a healthcare worker with PCR-confirmed SARS-CoV-2 infection or an uninfected control (not recorded which). The CDR3 nucleotides read TGCAGTGCTAGAGGTCAGGGCCTGAACGAGCAGTACTTC. Translated, it gives CSARGQGLNEQYF.